This T cell receptor beta chain came from a study of Tregs in tolerant kidney transplant recipients. The germline V gene encodes CDR1 SGHNT and CDR2 YENEEA. Trimming removed 5 bases from V and 4 bases from J; junction bases left unmatched: 2. This CDR3 is built from 15 residues. Here immunoSEQ multiplex PCR was the method, and the copy in TCRdb shows in-frame clones only, minus some. The table records some 62,000 clones, 98% of them present only once. Unstimulated regulatory T cells (CD4+CD25+CD127-), CD4+CD25- non-regulatory cells, CD4 and CD8 cells were FACS-sorted from thawed PBMCs. The input for sequencing was Tregs from blood, taken before the transplant. The TCR was taken from a human donor who received a combined kidney and bone marrow transplant. The rearrangement joins TRBV11-3 to TRBJ2-1, with 13 bases aligning to TRBD2. CDR3 residues: CASSLLAGGYNEQFF. As DNA, the CDR3 is TGTGCCAGCAGCCTACTAGCGGGAGGGTACAATGAGCAGTTCTTC.